These T cell receptor beta chains were read from a single sample in a study of Graves' ophthalmopathy and Graves' hyperthyroidism. TCRdb fed the multiplex PCR reads into MiXCR, producing one record per CDR3 protein. The data contain a few hundred thousand distinct CDR3 sequences, 15% to 20% of them singletons. The sequenced material came from peripheral blood. The receptor source for this set is an adult woman with stable Graves' hyperthyroidism. Each CDR3 is given with its conserved first and last residue. D genes are given only for firm matches. The listing skips clone size in some rows; elsewhere it reads once, few, many or a size class.

cdr3_length,d_call,v_call,j_call,clone_size,cdr3_aa,cdr3_nt
14,-,TRBV28,TRBJ1-5,many,CASSLSGSQAAQHF,TGTGCCAGCAGTTTATCTGGGTCGCAGGCGGCGCAGCATTTT
14,-,TRBV7-9,TRBJ1-1,many,CASSFPLSNTEAFF,TGTGCCAGCAGCTTCCCCTTATCGAACACTGAAGCTTTCTTT
15,-,TRBV6-5,TRBJ1-6,many,CASSYYGQLNSPLHF,TGTGCCAGCAGTTACTACGGACAGCTTAATTCACCCCTCCACTTT
12,-,TRBV28,TRBJ1-1,once,CASLNPNTEVFF,TGTGCCAGCTTAAACCCTAACACTGAAGTTTTCTTT
15,-,TRBV12-3/TRBV12-4,TRBJ2-2,-,CASERASANTGELFF,TGTGCCAGCGAGCGGGCTAGCGCGAACACCGGGGAGCTGTTTTTT
14,TRBD2,TRBV20-1,TRBJ2-7,many,CSASEAGLAGGQYF,TGCAGTGCTAGCGAGGCGGGACTAGCGGGAGGCCAGTACTTC
17,TRBD2,TRBV11-1,TRBJ2-7,few,CASSLWPSGVKENEQYF,TGTGCCAGCAGCTTATGGCCTAGCGGGGTCAAGGAGAACGAGCAGTACTTC
14,TRBD1,TRBV12-5,TRBJ2-5,many,CASWAGDRLETQYF,TGTGCTAGTTGGGCCGGGGACAGGTTAGAGACCCAGTACTTC
14,TRBD1,TRBV6-1,TRBJ1-6,many,CASKGAGDNSPLHF,TGTGCCAGCAAGGGGGCAGGGGATAATTCACCCCTCCACTTT
11,-,TRBV2,TRBJ1-1,-,CASSGQIIAFF,TGTGCCAGCAGCGGACAGATCATAGCTTTCTTT
15,-,TRBV11-2,TRBJ2-7,many,CASSFGLADSYEQYF,TGTGCCAGCAGCTTTGGGTTAGCGGACTCCTACGAGCAGTACTTC
16,-,TRBV24-1,TRBJ2-2,many,CATSPNGTHSTGELFF,TGTGCCACCAGTCCTAACGGGACACATTCCACCGGGGAGCTGTTTTTT
17,-,TRBV28,TRBJ2-5,many,CASRSPRGPWYQETQYF,TGTGCCAGCAGATCCCCCCGAGGACCTTGGTACCAAGAGACCCAGTACTTC